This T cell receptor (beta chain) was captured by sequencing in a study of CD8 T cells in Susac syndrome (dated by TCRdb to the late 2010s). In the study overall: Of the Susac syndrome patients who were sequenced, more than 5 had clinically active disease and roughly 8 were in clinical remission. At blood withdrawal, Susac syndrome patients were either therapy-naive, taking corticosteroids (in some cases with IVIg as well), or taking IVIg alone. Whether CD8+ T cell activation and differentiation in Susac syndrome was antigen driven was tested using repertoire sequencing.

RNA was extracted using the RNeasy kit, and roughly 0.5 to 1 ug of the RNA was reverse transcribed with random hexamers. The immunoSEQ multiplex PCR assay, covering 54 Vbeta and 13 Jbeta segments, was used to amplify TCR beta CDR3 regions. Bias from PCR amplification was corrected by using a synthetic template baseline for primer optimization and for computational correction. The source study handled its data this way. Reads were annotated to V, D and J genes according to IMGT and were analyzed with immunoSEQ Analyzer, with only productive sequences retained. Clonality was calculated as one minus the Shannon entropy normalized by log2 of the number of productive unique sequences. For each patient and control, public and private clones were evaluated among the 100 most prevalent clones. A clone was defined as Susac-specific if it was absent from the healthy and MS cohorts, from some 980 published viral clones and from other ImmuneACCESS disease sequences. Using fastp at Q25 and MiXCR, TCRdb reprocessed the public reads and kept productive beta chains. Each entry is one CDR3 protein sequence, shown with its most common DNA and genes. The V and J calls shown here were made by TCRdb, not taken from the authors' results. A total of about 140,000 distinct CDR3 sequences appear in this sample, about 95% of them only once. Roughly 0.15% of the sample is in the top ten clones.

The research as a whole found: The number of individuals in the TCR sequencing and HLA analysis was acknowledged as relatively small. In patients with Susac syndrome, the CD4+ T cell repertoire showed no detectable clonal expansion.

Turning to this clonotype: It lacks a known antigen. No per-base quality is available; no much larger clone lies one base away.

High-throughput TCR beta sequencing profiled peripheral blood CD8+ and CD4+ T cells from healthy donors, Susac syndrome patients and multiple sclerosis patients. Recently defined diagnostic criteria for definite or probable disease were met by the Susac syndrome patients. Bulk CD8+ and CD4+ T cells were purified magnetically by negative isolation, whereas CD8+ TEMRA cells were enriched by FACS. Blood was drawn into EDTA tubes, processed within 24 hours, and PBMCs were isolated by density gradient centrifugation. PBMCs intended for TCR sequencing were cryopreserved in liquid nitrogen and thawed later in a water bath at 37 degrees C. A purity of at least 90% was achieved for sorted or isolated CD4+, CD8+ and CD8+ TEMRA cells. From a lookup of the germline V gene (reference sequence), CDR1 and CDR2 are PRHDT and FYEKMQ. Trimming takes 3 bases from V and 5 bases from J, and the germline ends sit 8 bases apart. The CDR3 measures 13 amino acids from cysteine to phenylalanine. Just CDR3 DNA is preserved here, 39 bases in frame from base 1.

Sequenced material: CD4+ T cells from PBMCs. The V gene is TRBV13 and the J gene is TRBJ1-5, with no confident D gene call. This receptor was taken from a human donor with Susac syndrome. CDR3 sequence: CASSFRPDQPQHF. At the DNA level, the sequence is TGTGCCAGCAGCTTCCGACCGGATCAGCCCCAGCATTTT.